These T cell receptor beta chains were read from a single sample in a study of cytomegalovirus exposure and HLA in healthy donors. Data came from immunoSEQ multiplex PCR; TCRdb stores just in-frame clones and leaves some out. This repertoire shows about 130,000 clones, around 77% found once; its top ten account for approximately 1.7%. Sequencing was performed on PBMCs. All receptors come from a woman aged 50 to 65 in good health and CMV-seronegative. CDR3s include the opening cysteine and the closing phenylalanine or tryptophan. Fields, in order: D gene, V gene, J gene, CDR3 protein. A D gene is named only where the DNA matches it firmly.

D gene: TRBD1
V gene: TRBV9
J gene: TRBJ1-3
CDR3 protein: CASSRTSGTGERNTIYF

D gene: TRBD1
V gene: TRBV2
J gene: TRBJ1-1
CDR3 protein: CASSSGTGEILNTEAFF

D gene: -
V gene: TRBV5-1
J gene: TRBJ1-1
CDR3 protein: CASSFGGRMNTEAFF

D gene: -
V gene: TRBV14
J gene: TRBJ1-3
CDR3 protein: CASSQDRAGWRNTIYF

D gene: TRBD2
V gene: TRBV7-2
J gene: TRBJ2-3
CDR3 protein: CASSPTGGMADTQYF

D gene: -
V gene: TRBV5-1
J gene: TRBJ1-4
CDR3 protein: CASGDTGKTNEKLFF

D gene: -
V gene: TRBV7-9
J gene: TRBJ2-3
CDR3 protein: CASSSPEATDTQYF

D gene: TRBD1
V gene: TRBV29-1
J gene: TRBJ1-4
CDR3 protein: CSVKRDDRGNEKLFF

D gene: -
V gene: TRBV2
J gene: TRBJ1-1
CDR3 protein: CASSEWGGKANEAFF

D gene: TRBD1
V gene: TRBV10-2
J gene: TRBJ1-1
CDR3 protein: CASSSTGQINTEAFF

D gene: -
V gene: TRBV4-1
J gene: TRBJ2-5
CDR3 protein: CASSQAQTRKETQYF

D gene: TRBD1
V gene: TRBV27
J gene: TRBJ1-5
CDR3 protein: CASSFGQGNQPQHF

D gene: -
V gene: TRBV7-2
J gene: TRBJ2-1
CDR3 protein: CASSSRTVEQFF

D gene: -
V gene: TRBV10-3
J gene: TRBJ1-2
CDR3 protein: CAISDLTRAGYTF

D gene: TRBD1
V gene: TRBV5-4
J gene: TRBJ2-1
CDR3 protein: CASSLGGPGQGINEQFF

D gene: TRBD2
V gene: TRBV6-5
J gene: TRBJ2-1
CDR3 protein: CASSYLGLADEQFF

D gene: -
V gene: TRBV10-3
J gene: TRBJ1-2
CDR3 protein: CAISAEGSYPF